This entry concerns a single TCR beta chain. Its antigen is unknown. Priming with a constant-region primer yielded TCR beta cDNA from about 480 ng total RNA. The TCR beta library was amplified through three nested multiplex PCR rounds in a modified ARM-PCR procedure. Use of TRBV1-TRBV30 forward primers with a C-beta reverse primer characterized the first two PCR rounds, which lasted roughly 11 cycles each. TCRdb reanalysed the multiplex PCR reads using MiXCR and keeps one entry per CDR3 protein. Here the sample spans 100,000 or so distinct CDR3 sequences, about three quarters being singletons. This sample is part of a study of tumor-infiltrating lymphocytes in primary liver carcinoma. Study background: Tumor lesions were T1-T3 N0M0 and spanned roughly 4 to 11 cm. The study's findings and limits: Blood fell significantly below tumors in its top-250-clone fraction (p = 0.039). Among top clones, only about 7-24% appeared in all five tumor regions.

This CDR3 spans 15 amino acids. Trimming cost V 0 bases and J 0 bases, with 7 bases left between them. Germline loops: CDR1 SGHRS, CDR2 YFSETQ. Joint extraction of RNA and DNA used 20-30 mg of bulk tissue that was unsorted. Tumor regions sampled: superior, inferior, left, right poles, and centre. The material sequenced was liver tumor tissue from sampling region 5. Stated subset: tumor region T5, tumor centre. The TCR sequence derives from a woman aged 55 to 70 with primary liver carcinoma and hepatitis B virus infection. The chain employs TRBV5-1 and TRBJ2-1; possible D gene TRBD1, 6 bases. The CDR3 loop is CASSLGDNSYNEQFF. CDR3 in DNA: TGCGCCAGCAGCTTGGGGGACAACTCCTACAATGAGCAGTTCTTC.